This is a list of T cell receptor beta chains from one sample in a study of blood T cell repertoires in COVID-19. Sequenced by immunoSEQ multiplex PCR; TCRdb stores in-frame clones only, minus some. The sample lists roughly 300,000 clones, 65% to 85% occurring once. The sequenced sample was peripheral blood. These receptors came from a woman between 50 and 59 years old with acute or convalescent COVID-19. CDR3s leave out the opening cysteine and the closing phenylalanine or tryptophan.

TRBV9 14 ASSVGDSGRTDTQY
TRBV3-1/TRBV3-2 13 ASSLPGQGASPLH
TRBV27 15 ASSFPTGGAKGTEAF
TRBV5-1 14 ASSLMGGGSYNEQF
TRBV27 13 ASSLFLGRYTEAF
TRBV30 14 AWSPSLGFFGEKLF
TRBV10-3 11 AIRLGTAYEQY
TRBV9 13 ASSVGQGTPNEQY
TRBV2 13 ASSGGTGGNQPQH
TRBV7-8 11 ASSLVAVTGYT
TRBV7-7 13 ASSLTPTYQETQY
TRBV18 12 ASSPSGEADTQY
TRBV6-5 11 ASSYRQEETQY
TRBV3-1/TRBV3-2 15 ASSQENRGSSYNEQF
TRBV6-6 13 ASSYSRDMNTEAF
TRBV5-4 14 ASSSGGERGLYGYT
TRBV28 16 ASSQEEGGRELNTEAF
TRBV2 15 ASSPRVGLYSNQPQH
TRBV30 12 AWSRWAGANVLT
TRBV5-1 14 ASSLARVENTGELF
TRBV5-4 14 AGHRGKVSGANVLT
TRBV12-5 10 ASGGGRQPQH
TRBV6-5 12 ASSYKPDVYGYT
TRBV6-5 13 ASSYWAGGDHEQF
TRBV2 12 ASSADREIAEAF
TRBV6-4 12 ASSAGGANYGYT
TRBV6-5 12 ASRKPGGAGELF
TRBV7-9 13 ASSPGAGGTDTQY
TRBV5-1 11 ASSDRGDTEAF
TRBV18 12 ASSTQWGNTEAF
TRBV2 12 ASWAGGGQETQY
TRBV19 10 ASSISESGYT
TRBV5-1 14 ASSGGQVGAGNTIY
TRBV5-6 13 ASTVAGEVGQPQH
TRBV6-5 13 ASSNRDREADTQY
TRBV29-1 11 SVGGEGTYGYT
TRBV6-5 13 ASKQMGTGVNIQY
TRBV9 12 ASSVQGSGNTIY
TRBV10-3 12 AIRGPGQEETQY
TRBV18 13 ASSPQRVDTGELF
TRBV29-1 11 SVTKRGGYGYT
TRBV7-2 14 ASSFGTGKGWTEAF
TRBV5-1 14 ASSLDGTTVSGELF
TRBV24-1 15 ATSDPSRGQGTGELF
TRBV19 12 ASTLGLGQETQY
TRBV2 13 ASSSDSANTGELF
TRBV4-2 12 ASSQVQDTGELF
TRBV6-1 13 ASSEALGGGYGYT